This is a list of T cell receptor beta chains from one sample in a study of beta chain features in type 1 diabetes. Profiled with immunoSEQ multiplex PCR; TCRdb holds only in-frame clones, not every one. The sample holds 250,000 or so clones; over 20% are singletons and the top ten take around 0.03%. Source material: naive CD4+ T cells from blood. The receptors here all came from a woman aged 35 to 49 with type 1 diabetes. The CDR3 runs from the conserved cysteine through the conserved F or W. The D gene is left open where the match is weak. Clone size is not always given. Where it is, it says once, few, many or a class for expanded clones.

clone_size d_call j_call v_call cdr3_nt cdr3_aa
NA NA TRBJ1-6 TRBV25-1 TGTGCCAGCAGTTATGGGGGGGGGCTGACTTCACCCCTCCACTTT CASSYGGGLTSPLHF
NA NA TRBJ2-7 TRBV18 TGTGCCAGCTCACCACCTTCAGTCTACGAGCAGTACTTC CASSPPSVYEQYF
NA NA TRBJ1-6 TRBV10-3 TGTGCCATCAGTGAGTTACAGAATAATTCACCCCTCCACTTT CAISELQNNSPLHF
few TRBD2 TRBJ2-5 TRBV29-1 TGCAGCGCCCGACTAGCACGGGAGACCCAGTACTTC CSARLARETQYF
NA NA TRBJ1-3 TRBV7-2 TGTGCCAGCAGCTCGACAGGCCTCTCTGGAAACACCATATATTTT CASSSTGLSGNTIYF
NA NA TRBJ2-3 TRBV9 TGTGCCAGCCGACAGTCTAGCACAGATACGCAGTATTTT CASRQSSTDTQYF
few NA TRBJ1-2 TRBV10-3 TGTGCCATCAGTGAAACGGGAGCTAACTATGGCTACACCTTC CAISETGANYGYTF
NA NA TRBJ1-1 TRBV18 TGTGCCAGCTCACCAAGCATGAACACTGAAGCTTTCTTT CASSPSMNTEAFF
few TRBD2 TRBJ2-3 TRBV2 TGTGCCAGCAGTCCACCCGGAGGAGCGGGAGGACCCACAGATACGCAGTATTTT CASSPPGGAGGPTDTQYF
NA NA TRBJ2-1 TRBV4-3 TGCGCCAGCAGCCAAGACGAGACTACCAATGAGCAGTTCTTC CASSQDETTNEQFF
few NA TRBJ2-1 TRBV9 TGTGCCAGCAGCCCACACGAAGGGGGACTATTATCCTACAATGAGCAGTTCTTC CASSPHEGGLLSYNEQFF
NA TRBD2 TRBJ2-1 TRBV11-1 TGTGCCAGCAGCCCGTCGACTAGCGGGAGGGCCGGTGAGCAGTTCTTC CASSPSTSGRAGEQFF
NA TRBD2 TRBJ2-1 TRBV7-2 TGTGCCAGCAGCTTATCGACGGGGGGAAATGAGCAGTTCTTC CASSLSTGGNEQFF
few TRBD1 TRBJ1-5 TRBV18 TGTGCCAGCTCCCCTATACAGGGGGCGGAACAGCCCCAGCATTTT CASSPIQGAEQPQHF
few NA TRBJ1-5 TRBV7-2 TGTGCCAGCAGCGCCCAGGGGAGGGGGACCAATCAGCCCCAGCATTTT CASSAQGRGTNQPQHF
few TRBD2 TRBJ2-1 TRBV15 TGTGCCACCAGCTCAGCGGGGACGCTGAGGTATGAGCAGTTCTTC CATSSAGTLRYEQFF
NA NA TRBJ2-3 TRBV7-7 TGTGCCAGCAGCCCCCAGTCAGGAGATACGCAGTATTTT CASSPQSGDTQYF
NA NA TRBJ2-7 TRBV9 TGTGCCAGCAGCCCCCGCGGGGAAGGGATCTCCTACGAGCAGTACTTC CASSPRGEGISYEQYF
few NA TRBJ2-5 TRBV19 TGTGCCAGTAGTGGTCGAGATCCAACCCAAGAGACCCAGTACTTC CASSGRDPTQETQYF
NA NA TRBJ2-7 TRBV5-1 TGCGCCAGCAGCTTGTCGACAGTAACCTACGAGCAGTACTTC CASSLSTVTYEQYF
few TRBD1 TRBJ2-7 TRBV11-2 TGTGCCAGCAGCTCCCTACAGGGGATCTACGAGCAGTACTTC CASSSLQGIYEQYF
NA NA TRBJ1-1 TRBV28 TGTGCCAGCAGTTTATCGGTCACGGGTACTGAAGCTTTCTTT CASSLSVTGTEAFF
NA NA TRBJ2-5 TRBV28 TGTGCCAGCAGTTCCGCAGGGGGCGGGGGAGAGACCCAGTACTTC CASSSAGGGGETQYF
few NA TRBJ1-4 TRBV5-4 TGTGCCAGCAGCTTCGGGACTAATGAAAAACTGTTTTTT CASSFGTNEKLFF
NA TRBD1 TRBJ2-1 TRBV5-6 TGTGCCAGCAGCTTGTGGACAGGGGCCTACAATGAGCAGTTCTTC CASSLWTGAYNEQFF
NA NA TRBJ2-2 TRBV4-1 TGCGCCAGCAGCCAAGACAGGAGCGGCACCGGGGAGCTGTTTTTT CASSQDRSGTGELFF
once NA TRBJ2-7 TRBV18 TGTGCCAGCTCACCCACAACCCGCGGGACAGCCTACGAGCAGTACTTC CASSPTTRGTAYEQYF
few NA TRBJ2-4 TRBV13 TGTGCCAGCAGCTTAGAGGGTAGCGGCTTAGCCAAAAACATTCAGTACTTC CASSLEGSGLAKNIQYF
few NA TRBJ2-3 TRBV20-1 TGCAGTGGAACAAGCACAGATACGCAGTATTTT CSGTSTDTQYF
NA NA TRBJ1-1 TRBV5-4 TGTGCCAGCAGCTTGGCGCCCTCGGAGGGCTTCAATGAAGCTTTCTTT CASSLAPSEGFNEAFF
NA NA TRBJ2-3 TRBV5-4 TGTGCCAGCAGCCCGGACTCGGGCACAGATACGCAGTATTTT CASSPDSGTDTQYF
few TRBD2 TRBJ2-7 TRBV7-9 TGTGCCAGCAGCTTAGGCGGGAGGGAGTACGAGCAGTACTTC CASSLGGREYEQYF
few TRBD1 TRBJ1-1 TRBV6-5 TGTGCCAGCAGTAGAGCACAGGGGGAAGCTTTCTTT CASSRAQGEAFF
few NA TRBJ1-1 TRBV4-3 TGCGCCAGCAGCCAAGCACGCGGGTCGTCGTCCAGCACTGAAGCTTTCTTT CASSQARGSSSSTEAFF
NA NA TRBJ1-1 TRBV30 TGTGCCTGGAGTGCCCAGGTTATAGGCACTGAAGCTTTCTTT CAWSAQVIGTEAFF
few NA TRBJ1-1 TRBV29-1 TGCAGCTTTAGTACAGGGATCACTGAAGCTTTCTTT CSFSTGITEAFF
NA NA TRBJ1-1 TRBV15 TGTGCCACCAGCAGAGACACAGGGAACACTGAAGCTTTCTTT CATSRDTGNTEAFF
NA NA TRBJ1-1 TRBV4-3 TGCGCCAGCAGCCAAGGGGCAGGGAACACTGAAGCTTTCTTT CASSQGAGNTEAFF
NA NA TRBJ2-5 TRBV19 TGTGCCAGTAGACCGTCGCCCAACAAGTACCAAGAGACCCAGTACTTC CASRPSPNKYQETQYF
NA NA TRBJ1-1 TRBV19 TGTGCCAGTAGTATGCAAGGGGCCCAGAACACTGAAGCTTTCTTT CASSMQGAQNTEAFF
NA NA TRBJ2-2 TRBV29-1 TGCAGCGTTGAAGGGCGGGGGAACACCGGGGAGCTGTTTTTT CSVEGRGNTGELFF
few NA TRBJ1-5 TRBV9 TGTGCCAGCAGCGTAGACGGAGGGCTTCAGCCCCAGCATTTT CASSVDGGLQPQHF
few NA TRBJ1-2 TRBV4-2 TGTGCCAGCAGCCAAGATCTTCACCCAGGCGAGGGCTACACCTTC CASSQDLHPGEGYTF
NA TRBD2 TRBJ2-7 TRBV25-1 TGTGCCAGCAGAGACGGGCTAGCGGGCGAGCAGTACTTC CASRDGLAGEQYF